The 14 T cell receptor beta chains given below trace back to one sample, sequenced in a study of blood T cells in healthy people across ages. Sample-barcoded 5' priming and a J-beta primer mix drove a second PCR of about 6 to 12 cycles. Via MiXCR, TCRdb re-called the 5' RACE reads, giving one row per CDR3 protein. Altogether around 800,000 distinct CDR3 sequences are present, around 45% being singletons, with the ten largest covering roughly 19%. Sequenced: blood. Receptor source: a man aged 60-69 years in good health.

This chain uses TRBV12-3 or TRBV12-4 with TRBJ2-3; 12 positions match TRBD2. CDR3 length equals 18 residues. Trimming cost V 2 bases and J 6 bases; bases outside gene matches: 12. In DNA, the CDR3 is TGTGCCAGCAGTTTAACACCATCTAGCGGGGGGGCCAGGGATACGCAGTATTTT. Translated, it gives CASSLTPSSGGARDTQYF.

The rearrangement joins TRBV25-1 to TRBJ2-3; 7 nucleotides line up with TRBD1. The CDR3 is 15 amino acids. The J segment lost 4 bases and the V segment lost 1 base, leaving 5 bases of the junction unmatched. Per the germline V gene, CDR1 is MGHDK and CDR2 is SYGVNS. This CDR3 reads CASSEFRQGPDTQYF. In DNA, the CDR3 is TGTGCCAGCAGTGAATTCCGACAGGGTCCAGATACGCAGTATTTT.

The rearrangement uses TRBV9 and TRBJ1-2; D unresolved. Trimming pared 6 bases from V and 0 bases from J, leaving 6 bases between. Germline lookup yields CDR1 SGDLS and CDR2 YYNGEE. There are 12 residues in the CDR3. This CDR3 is CASIETNYGYTF. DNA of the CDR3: TGTGCCAGCATCGAAACTAACTATGGCTACACCTTC.

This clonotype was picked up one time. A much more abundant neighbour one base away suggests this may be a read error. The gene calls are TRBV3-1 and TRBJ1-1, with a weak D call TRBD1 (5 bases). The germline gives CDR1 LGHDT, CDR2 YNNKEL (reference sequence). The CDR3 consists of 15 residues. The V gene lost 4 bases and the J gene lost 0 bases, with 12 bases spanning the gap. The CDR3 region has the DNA TGTGCCAGCAGCCCGGGACGGCGGATGAACACTGAAGCTTTCTTT. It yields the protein CASSPGRRMNTEAFF.

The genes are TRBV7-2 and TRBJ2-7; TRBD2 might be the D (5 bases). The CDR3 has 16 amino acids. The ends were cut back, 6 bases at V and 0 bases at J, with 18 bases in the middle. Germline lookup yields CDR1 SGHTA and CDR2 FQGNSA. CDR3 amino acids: CASRVYSEGGSYEQYF. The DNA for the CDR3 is TGTGCCAGCAGGGTCTATTCGGAAGGAGGCTCCTACGAGCAGTACTTC.

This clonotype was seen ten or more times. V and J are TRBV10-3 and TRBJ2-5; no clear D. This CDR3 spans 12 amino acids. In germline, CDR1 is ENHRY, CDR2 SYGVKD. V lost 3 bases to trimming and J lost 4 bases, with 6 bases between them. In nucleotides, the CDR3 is TGTGCCATCAGTGAAAAAGGAGAGACCCAGTACTTC. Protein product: CAISEKGETQYF.

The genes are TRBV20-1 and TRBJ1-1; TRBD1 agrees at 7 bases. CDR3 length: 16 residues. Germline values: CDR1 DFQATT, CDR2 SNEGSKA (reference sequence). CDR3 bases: TGCAGCCCGGAGGGGGCCCGAAAAGGATATAACACTGAAGCTTTCTTT. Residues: CSPEGARKGYNTEAFF.

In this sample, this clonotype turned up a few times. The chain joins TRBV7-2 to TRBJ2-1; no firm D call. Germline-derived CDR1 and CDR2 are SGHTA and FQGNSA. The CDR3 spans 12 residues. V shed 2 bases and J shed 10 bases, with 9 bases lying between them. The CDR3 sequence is CASSLTRQEQFF. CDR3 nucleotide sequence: TGTGCCAGCAGCTTAACCCGCCAAGAGCAGTTCTTC.

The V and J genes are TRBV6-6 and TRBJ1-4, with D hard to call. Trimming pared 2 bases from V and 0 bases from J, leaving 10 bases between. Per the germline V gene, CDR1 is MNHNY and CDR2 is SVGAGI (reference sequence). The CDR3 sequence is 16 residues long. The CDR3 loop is CASSYEGLATNEKLFF. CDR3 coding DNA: TGTGCCAGCAGTTACGAAGGGCTCGCAACTAATGAAAAACTGTTTTTT.

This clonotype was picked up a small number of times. The CDR3 nucleotides are TGTGCCAGCAGCTTGCAGGGATCGAACAGCAATCAGCCCCAGCATTTT. Translating gives CASSLQGSNSNQPQHF. This rearrangement joins TRBV5-5 to TRBJ1-5; weak D call: TRBD1 (5 bases). V shed 1 base and J shed 1 base, with 12 bases lying between them. CDR3 length: 16 residues. Germline lookup yields CDR1 SGHKS and CDR2 YYEKEE (reference sequence).

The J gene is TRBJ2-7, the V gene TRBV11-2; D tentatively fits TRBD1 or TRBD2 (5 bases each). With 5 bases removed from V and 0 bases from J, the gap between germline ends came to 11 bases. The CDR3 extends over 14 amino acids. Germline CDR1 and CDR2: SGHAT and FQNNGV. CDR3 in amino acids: CASSPEGYSYEQYF. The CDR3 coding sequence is TGTGCCAGCAGCCCAGAGGGGTACTCCTACGAGCAGTACTTC.

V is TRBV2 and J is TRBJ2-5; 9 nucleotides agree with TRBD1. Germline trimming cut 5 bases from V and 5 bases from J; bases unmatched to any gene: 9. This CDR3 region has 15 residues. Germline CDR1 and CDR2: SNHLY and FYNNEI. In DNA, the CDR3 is TGTGCCAGCAGTAGGGACAGGGTCGGTGTGGAGACCCAGTACTTC. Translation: CASSRDRVGVETQYF.

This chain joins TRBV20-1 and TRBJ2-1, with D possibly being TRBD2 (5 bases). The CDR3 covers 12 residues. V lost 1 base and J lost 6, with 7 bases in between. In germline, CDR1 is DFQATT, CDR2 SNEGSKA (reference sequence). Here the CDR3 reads CSARGTGNEQFF. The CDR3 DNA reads TGCAGTGCTAGAGGGACTGGCAATGAGCAGTTCTTC.

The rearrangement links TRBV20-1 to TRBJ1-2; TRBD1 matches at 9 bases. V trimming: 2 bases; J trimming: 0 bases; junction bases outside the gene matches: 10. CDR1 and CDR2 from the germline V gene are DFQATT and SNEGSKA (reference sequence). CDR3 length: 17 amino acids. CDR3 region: CSARTGGATRANYGYTF. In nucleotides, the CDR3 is TGCAGTGCTAGAACAGGGGGCGCGACCCGAGCTAACTATGGCTACACCTTC.